One sample yielded the 27 T cell receptor beta chains listed below, sequenced in a study of blood T cell repertoires in COVID-19. Libraries were prepared by immunoSEQ multiplex PCR; TCRdb keeps only in-frame clonotypes and omits some of them. The repertoire consists of 150,000 to 200,000 clones, with around 86% occurring once and the leading ten covering 2.5% to 4%. The material sequenced was peripheral blood. The receptor set was obtained from a man between 65 and 85 years old with acute or convalescent COVID-19.

The rearrangement joins TRBV19 to TRBJ1-5; a possible D gene is TRBD1 (6 bases). Germline CDR1 reads LNHDA; CDR2 reads SQIVND (reference sequence). The CDR3 has 15 amino acids. Trimming removed 1 base from V and 4 bases from J, with 11 bases in between. CDR3 amino acids: CASSIATGINQPQHF. In DNA form, the CDR3 reads TGTGCCAGTAGTATAGCTACAGGGATAAATCAGCCCCAGCATTTT.

This clone was seen once. The chain joins TRBV9 to TRBJ2-1, with 11 bases fitting TRBD2. The CDR3 totals 15 residues. The J segment lost 7 bases and the V segment lost 3 bases, leaving 6 bases of the junction unmatched. Germline V gives CDR1 SGDLS, CDR2 YYNGEE. The CDR3 spells CASSGGLAVGNEQFF. CDR3 in DNA: TGTGCCAGCAGCGGGGGACTAGCGGTGGGGAATGAGCAGTTCTTC.

This clone turned up a few times. The chain carries TRBV27 and TRBJ1-2, with D hard to call. This CDR3 contains 14 residues. The V and J ends lost 3 bases and 4 bases respectively, with 12 bases between them. Germline-derived CDR1 and CDR2 are MNHEY and SMNVEV (reference sequence). DNA for the CDR3: TGTGCCAGCAGTTTCGCCCCTGAGGGCTATGGCTACACCTTC. The encoded protein is CASSFAPEGYGYTF.

This clone was recorded many times. CDR3 sequence: CASSLSSGFDEQYF. Here the CDR3 DNA reads TGTGCCAGCAGTTTATCATCGGGGTTTGACGAGCAGTACTTC. This chain connects TRBV27 to TRBJ2-7; perhaps TRBD2 as D (5 bases). The length of the CDR3 is 14 residues. CDR1 and CDR2 (germline): MNHEY, SMNVEV (reference sequence). V gave up 0 bases and J gave up 5 bases, with 11 bases separating them.

This rearrangement joins TRBV5-6 to TRBJ2-3; 8 nucleotides align to TRBD1. The CDR3 is 16 residues long. The V gene's germline CDR1 is SGHDT and CDR2 YYEEEE. V shed 3 bases and J 6 bases; nucleotides not matched to a gene: 12. CDR3 bases: TGTGCCAGCAGCTGGGCGGGACAGGCAGTGAGGGATACGCAGTATTTT. It is translated as CASSWAGQAVRDTQYF.

The chain uses TRBV19 and TRBJ2-1; weak D call: TRBD2 (6 bases). Germline CDR1 and CDR2: LNHDA and SQIVND (reference sequence). This CDR3 is 14 amino acids long. The ends were cut back, 9 bases at V and 14 bases at J, with 26 bases in the middle. CDR3 sequence: CASRSVGSPGEEFF. The CDR3 DNA sequence: TGTGCCAGCCGTTCAGTTGGTAGCCCGGGGGAGGAGTTCTTC.

V gene TRBV10-3 combines with J gene TRBJ2-7, with 11 nucleotides matching TRBD2. CDR1 is ENHRY, CDR2 SYGVKD, per germline. The CDR3 loop spans 16 amino acids. V was clipped by 3 bases and J by 6 bases; unmatched bases: 10. CDR3 in amino acids: CAISDLLAGAPSEQYF. CDR3 coding DNA: TGTGCCATCAGTGATTTACTAGCGGGGGCCCCCAGCGAGCAGTACTTC.

The chain employs TRBV2 and TRBJ1-2; a weak D match, TRBD1 (6 bases). Trimming shortened V by 6 bases and J by 4 bases, and 15 bases separated the two germline ends. The germline gives CDR1 SNHLY, CDR2 FYNNEI. The CDR3 is made up of 14 amino acids. The CDR3 sequence: CASSLGGALYGYTF. The CDR3 DNA follows: TGTGCCAGCAGCCTGGGGGGGGCCCTCTATGGCTACACCTTC.

The chain links TRBV7-9 to TRBJ2-6, with TRBD2 matching 13 bases. Germline V gene sequence: CDR1 SEHNR, CDR2 FQNEAQ (reference sequence). Unmatched junction bases numbered 7, after V lost 5 bases and J lost 0 bases. The CDR3 contains 19 residues. The CDR3 DNA is TGTGCCAGCAGCCCGGGACTAGCGGGGTCTGCCTCTGGGGCCAACGTCCTGACTTTC. Its protein is CASSPGLAGSASGANVLTF.

This sequence joins TRBV7-8 and TRBJ2-1; 8 positions agree with TRBD2. This CDR3 contains 17 residues. V gave up 4 bases and J gave up 3 bases; unmatched junction bases: 11. Germline lookup yields CDR1 SGHVS and CDR2 FQNEAQ. As DNA, the CDR3 is TGTGCCAGCAGCTCCAACAACATAGCGGGACTCTACAATGAGCAGTTCTTC. This gives the protein CASSSNNIAGLYNEQFF. Together with reference TRBV7-8 and TRBJ2-1, the CDR3 gives the full variable domain: GAGVSQSPRYKVAKRGQDVALRCDPISGHVSLFWYQQALGQGPEFLTYFQNEAQLDKSGLPSDRFFAERPEGSVSTLKIQRTQQEDSAVYLCASSSNNIAGLYNEQFFGPGTRLTVL.

V usage is TRBV7-6 and J usage is TRBJ1-1, with a weak D call TRBD1 (6 bases). Germline V gene data show CDR1 as SGHVS and CDR2 as FNYEAQ. V shed 2 bases and J shed 1 base, with 14 bases lying between them. This CDR3 has 16 amino acids. DNA of the CDR3: TGTGCCAGCAGCTTACCCACAGGGTCATGGAACACTGAAGCTTTCTTT. This sequence encodes CASSLPTGSWNTEAFF.

This chain connects TRBV19 to TRBJ1-2, with 9 bases matching TRBD1. CDR3 size: 14 residues. After removal of 4 bases from V and 7 bases from J, the junction contained 7 bases not matched to a gene. Per the germline V gene, CDR1 is LNHDA and CDR2 is SQIVND (reference sequence). CDR3 bases: TGTGCCAGTAGTACCGGGACAGGGTTCTCTGGCTACACCTTC. It is translated as CASSTGTGFSGYTF. Full variable domain (outside the CDR3, taken from reference TRBV19 and TRBJ1-2): DGGITQSPKYLFRKEGQNVTLSCEQNLNHDAMYWYRQDPGQGLRLIYYSQIVNDFQKGDIAEGYSVSREKKESFPLTVTSAQKNPTAFYLCASSTGTGFSGYTFGSGTRLTVV.

The genes are TRBV7-9 and TRBJ2-3, with TRBD2 as a possible D gene (5 bases). V dropped 3 bases and J dropped 5 bases, with 18 bases sitting between them. The CDR3 is 16 amino acids. Per the germline V gene, CDR1 is SEHNR and CDR2 is FQNEAQ (reference sequence). The CDR3 DNA sequence: TGTGCCAGCAGCTTGGGGAGTGGCCTCCTAAGAGATACGCAGTATTTT. It is translated as CASSLGSGLLRDTQYF.

The chain uses TRBV28 and TRBJ2-1, with 16 bases aligning to TRBD2. The germline CDR1 and CDR2 sequences are MDHEN and SYDVKM. The V gene end was trimmed by 2 bases and the J gene end by 8 bases; junction bases not matched to a gene: 3. CDR3 length: 16 residues. The CDR3 sequence is CASSLGTSGGAYEQFF. CDR3 sequence (DNA): TGTGCCAGCAGTTTAGGGACTAGCGGGGGGGCTTATGAGCAGTTCTTC.

The V gene is TRBV28, the J gene TRBJ1-1; D unclear. The V end was cut by 7 bases, the J end by 2 bases, with 17 bases between. The CDR3 has 15 residues. CDR1 and CDR2 from the germline V gene are MDHEN and SYDVKM. The CDR3 bases are TGTGCCAGCAACTCCGGGCGGGGAGGCAACACTGAAGCTTTCTTT. This sequence encodes CASNSGRGGNTEAFF. Supplemented by reference TRBV28 and TRBJ1-1, the full variable domain reads DVKVTQSSRYLVKRTGEKVFLECVQDMDHENMFWYRQDPGLGLRLIYFSYDVKMKEKGDIPEGYSVSREKKERFSLILESASTNQTSMYLCASNSGRGGNTEAFFGQGTRLTVV.

The rearrangement uses TRBV5-4 and TRBJ2-5; 10 bases line up with TRBD1. V trimming: 5 bases; J trimming: 4 bases; junction bases outside the gene matches: 2. The CDR3 spans 13 residues. CDR1 is SGHNT and CDR2 is YYREEE in the germline V gene (reference sequence). CDR3 sequence (DNA): TGTGCCAGCAGTTGGGACAGGGGAGAGACCCAGTACTTC. It codes for CASSWDRGETQYF. Using reference TRBV5-4 and TRBJ2-5 for the parts outside the CDR3, the full variable domain is ETGVTQSPTHLIKTRGQQVTLRCSSQSGHNTVSWYQQALGQGPQFIFQYYREEENGRGNFPPRFSGLQFPNYSSELNVNALELDDSALYLCASSWDRGETQYFGPGTRLLVL.

The DNA of the CDR3 is TGTGCCAGCATAGAGGGCAGAAAGTACGAGCAGTACTTC. Translation: CASIEGRKYEQYF. The chain carries TRBV28 and TRBJ2-7; tentatively, D is TRBD2 (5 bases). In germline, CDR1 is MDHEN, CDR2 SYDVKM. The germline V and J ends were trimmed by 7 bases and 4 bases, with 14 bases remaining between them. The CDR3 runs 13 residues.

This clone was detected only once. The rearrangement joins TRBV7-2 to TRBJ2-2; 8 positions agree with TRBD1. The V and J ends lost 5 bases and 4 bases, in that order; junction bases with no gene match: 3. The CDR3 spans 14 residues. Germline CDR1 SGHTA, CDR2 FQGNSA. For the CDR3, the DNA is TGTGCCAGCAGCCGGGACAGGACCACCGGGGAGCTGTTTTTT. Translation gives CASSRDRTTGELFF.

This clone was counted only a few times. The chain uses TRBV5-8 and TRBJ2-3; 9 nucleotides agree with TRBD1. V lost 1 base and J lost 0; bases outside the gene matches: 12. The CDR3 contains 19 residues. CDR1 and CDR2 from the germline V gene are SGHTS and YDEGEE. CDR3 amino acids: CASSLWRTGDLLSTDTQYF. CDR3 DNA: TGTGCCAGCAGCTTGTGGAGGACAGGGGACCTACTTAGCACAGATACGCAGTATTTT.

This chain joins TRBV4-3 and TRBJ2-5, with TRBD2 identical over 7 bases. CDR3 size: 16 residues. Germline CDR1 reads LGHNA; CDR2 reads YSLEER. The ends lost 4 bases at V and 1 base at J; junction bases unmatched: 9. This CDR3 reads CASSRLAALSQETQYF. The CDR3 nucleotides are TGCGCCAGCAGCCGCCTAGCGGCATTGTCCCAAGAGACCCAGTACTTC.

This clone was counted only a few times. The chain carries TRBV19 and TRBJ1-6; D not certain. V shed 6 bases and J shed 4 bases, with 10 bases lying between them. The CDR3 is 14 residues long. Germline CDR1 is LNHDA and CDR2 is SQIVND (reference sequence). For the CDR3, the DNA is TGTGCCAGTAGACTAGTAGGGTATAATTCACCCCTCCACTTT. This codes for CASRLVGYNSPLHF.

The V call is TRBV6-5, the J call TRBJ2-7; D might be TRBD1 (5 bases). This CDR3 comprises 14 residues. Looked up from germline, CDR1 is MNHEY and CDR2 is SVGAGI. Trimming shortened V by 7 bases and J by 0 bases, and 13 bases separated the two germline ends. This CDR3 reads CASTREPSSYEQYF. DNA for the CDR3: TGTGCCAGCACCAGGGAACCTAGCTCCTACGAGCAGTACTTC.

This clone appeared once. V and J are TRBV5-5 and TRBJ2-1; TRBD2 is a possible D gene (5 bases). The CDR3 runs 15 residues. Per germline, CDR1 SGHKS and CDR2 YYEKEE (reference sequence). The V gene lost 1 base and the J gene lost 4 bases, with 12 bases spanning the gap. The DNA of the CDR3 is TGTGCCAGCAGCTTGTCTGCGGGTACTTACAATGAGCAGTTCTTC. This sequence encodes CASSLSAGTYNEQFF.

The chain combines TRBV28 with TRBJ1-2; D not resolved. Germline V gives CDR1 MDHEN, CDR2 SYDVKM. The CDR3 is made up of 12 amino acids. The CDR3, as DNA: TGTGCAAGCGCGGGCGGAAACTATGGCTACACCTTC. Its protein product is CASAGGNYGYTF.

The chain couples TRBV9 to TRBJ1-1; tentative D call: TRBD1 (5 bases). Between the trimmed V and J ends, which lost 0 bases and 1 base, there was a span of 7 bases. The CDR3 loop spans 14 amino acids. Per germline, CDR1 SGDLS and CDR2 YYNGEE. The CDR3 region has the DNA TGTGCCAGCAGCGTAGGGAGGGGGAACACTGAAGCTTTCTTT. This codes for CASSVGRGNTEAFF.

J is TRBJ2-5 and V is TRBV4-2; TRBD2 agrees at 8 bases. CDR3 length: 17 amino acids. Germline V lookup: CDR1 LGHNA, CDR2 YNFKEQ. V lost 0 bases and J lost 2; bases outside the gene matches: 8. The CDR3, as DNA: TGTGCCAGCAGCCAAGAGCCGGGGGGGCGACTTCAAGAGACCCAGTACTTC. It encodes CASSQEPGGRLQETQYF.

Only one count was recorded for this clone. This rearrangement joins TRBV5-5 to TRBJ1-2, with a weak D call TRBD1 (6 bases). V was cut by 0 bases and J by 4 bases, with 13 bases left in between. This CDR3 region has 15 residues. Germline CDR1 is SGHKS and CDR2 is YYEKEE (reference sequence). The DNA of the CDR3 is TGTGCCAGCAGCTTGGTGCCAGGGGTCTTCTATGGCTACACCTTC. It is translated as CASSLVPGVFYGYTF. Full variable domain (rest looked up from reference TRBV5-5 and TRBJ1-2): DAGVTQSPTHLIKTRGQQVTLRCSPISGHKSVSWYQQVLGQGPQFIFQYYEKEERGRGNFPDRFSARQFPNYSSELNVNALLLGDSALYLCASSLVPGVFYGYTFGSGTRLTVV.